This entry concerns a single TCR beta chain. This sample is drawn from a study of TIL therapy for anti-PD-1-resistant metastatic lung cancer. Time point meaning: pre-treatment sample, taken before nivolumab and TIL therapy. The libraries were made with immunoSEQ v3. The method was immunoSEQ multiplex PCR; TCRdb's version includes in-frame clones alone and lacks a portion of them. The sample has roughly 46,000 clones, 70% to 90% seen once. V lost 8 bases to trimming and J lost 0 bases, with 11 bases between them. Germline V gives CDR1 SNHLY, CDR2 FYNNEI. There are 14 residues in the CDR3. The chain is built from TRBV2 and TRBJ1-5; D perhaps matches TRBD1 (6 bases). Source: blood, taken at baseline. The TCR was taken from a person between 30 and 80 years old with non-small cell lung cancer. This chain's CDR3 is CASGRTDSNQPQHF. The CDR3 DNA is TGTGCCAGCGGCCGGACAGATAGCAATCAGCCCCAGCATTTT.